These T cell receptor beta chains were read from a single sample in a study of shared clonotypes between healthy human individuals. Clones were read by immunoSEQ multiplex PCR, and TCRdb kept only the in-frame ones, dropping some. The sample shows millions of clones, about 95% of them seen only once. Input material: naive CD8+ T cells sorted from blood. The receptors were sampled from a man between 18 and 35 years old in good health. Both conserved end residues are part of each CDR3. D genes are given only for firm matches. Size is stated for part of the rows, as once, few or many counts, or as a class when the clone is expanded.

j_call v_call clone_size d_call cdr3_nt cdr3_aa
TRBJ2-3 TRBV7-9 once NA TGTGCCAGCAGCTTAGAACCAGCGGGTTTGAGCACAGATACGCAGTATTTT CASSLEPAGLSTDTQYF
TRBJ2-5 TRBV6-5 NA NA TGTGCCAGCAGTTACTCGGGGGGCGAAGAGACCCAGTACTTC CASSYSGGEETQYF
TRBJ2-5 TRBV19 NA TRBD1 TGTGCCAGTAGTACCCGGGACAGCCAAGAGACCCAGTACTTC CASSTRDSQETQYF
TRBJ2-7 TRBV11-2 NA TRBD2 TGTGCCAGCAGCCCAGAGACTAGCGGTTACTCCTACGAGCAGTACTTC CASSPETSGYSYEQYF
TRBJ2-7 TRBV13 NA NA TGTGCCAGCAGCCAGACGTCCGACAGCTCCTACGAGCAGTACTTC CASSQTSDSSYEQYF
TRBJ2-1 TRBV7-8 NA NA TGTGCCAGCAGCTTAGCCTTGTTGGGGAGCCTCGGCTACAATGAGCAGTTCTTC CASSLALLGSLGYNEQFF
TRBJ2-3 TRBV7-2 NA TRBD2 TGTGCCAGCAGCTCTCTCTTGACTAGCGGGGGGTACACAGATACGCAGTATTTT CASSSLLTSGGYTDTQYF
TRBJ2-7 TRBV10-3 few NA TGTGCCATCAGTGGCCCCGGTGGCAGGGGCTACGAGCAGTACTTC CAISGPGGRGYEQYF
TRBJ2-7 TRBV7-2 NA NA TGTGCCAGCAGCCTTCACAGTACTTCCTACGAGCAGTACTTC CASSLHSTSYEQYF
TRBJ1-2 TRBV6-5 once NA TGTGCCAGCGGCAGCCCTTATGGCTACACCTTC CASGSPYGYTF
TRBJ1-1 TRBV6-1 NA TRBD1 TGTGCCAGCAGTGAACAGGGGGCAGGGGCTTTCTTT CASSEQGAGAFF
TRBJ2-4 TRBV28 NA TRBD1 TGTGCCAGCAGCCCCGGGACAGGGTTAGCCAAAAACATTCAGTACTTC CASSPGTGLAKNIQYF
TRBJ2-3 TRBV2 once NA TGTGCCAGCAGGGGACCACACGGTACGCAGTATTTT CASRGPHGTQYF
TRBJ2-7 TRBV5-5 NA NA TGTGCCAGCAGCGGAGTTTCCTACGAGCAGTACTTC CASSGVSYEQYF
TRBJ1-1 TRBV5-4 once NA TGTGCCAGCAACCTCCCCGACCGCTCTGAAGCTTTCTTT CASNLPDRSEAFF
TRBJ2-2 TRBV5-5 NA TRBD1 TGTGCCAGCAGCCGGGACAGGTACACCGGGGAGCTGTTTTTT CASSRDRYTGELFF
TRBJ2-7 TRBV5-4 NA NA TGTGCCAGCAGCTTGGAGGGGAACTACGAGCAGTACTTC CASSLEGNYEQYF
TRBJ2-3 TRBV6-1 NA TRBD2 TGTGCCAGCAGTGAGCAGCTAGCGGGAGGATACACAGATACGCAGTATTTT CASSEQLAGGYTDTQYF
TRBJ2-2 TRBV1 NA NA TGCACCAGCAGCCAAGATACCAGGTACACCGGGGAGCTGTTTTTT CTSSQDTRYTGELFF
TRBJ2-1 TRBV19 NA TRBD2 TGTGCCAGTAGTATTAGCGGGCCTTCCTACAATGAGCAGTTCTTC CASSISGPSYNEQFF
TRBJ1-1 TRBV9 NA NA TGTGCCAGCAGCACCGGGACGAACACTGAAGCTTTCTTT CASSTGTNTEAFF
TRBJ2-1 TRBV11-2 once NA TGTGCCAGCAGCTTCAGGATCAATGAGCAGTTCTTC CASSFRINEQFF
TRBJ2-7 TRBV5-1 few NA TGCGCCAGCAGCTTGGCCCAGGGCTACGAGCAGTACTTC CASSLAQGYEQYF
TRBJ2-7 TRBV5-6 NA NA TGTGCCAGCAGCCCCCGAGGTGCGACCTACGAGCAGTACTTC CASSPRGATYEQYF
TRBJ1-1 TRBV15 NA TRBD1 TGTGCCACCAGGCCGGGACAGCTTGACACTGAAGCTTTCTTT CATRPGQLDTEAFF
TRBJ2-7 TRBV11-2 NA NA TGTGCCAGCAGCTTAGTAGGCGCCTCCTCCTACGAGCAGTACTTC CASSLVGASSYEQYF
TRBJ2-1 TRBV4-3 NA NA TGCGCCAGCAGCCAAGGGCTCGCTAGTGATGCGGACTATGAGCAGTTCTTC CASSQGLASDADYEQFF
TRBJ2-2 TRBV27 NA NA TGTGCCACCTCGCACACCGGGGAGCTGTTTTTT CATSHTGELFF
TRBJ2-2 TRBV13 NA TRBD2 TGTGCCAGCAGCCATAGCGGGACCACCGGGGAGCTGTTTTTT CASSHSGTTGELFF
TRBJ2-7 TRBV28 NA NA TGTGCCAGCAGTTCTCAGGTGGCCTACGAGCAGTACTTC CASSSQVAYEQYF
TRBJ2-1 TRBV11-2 once TRBD2 TGTGCCAGCAGCTGGAGAGCGGGGGTGATGAATGAGCAGTTCTTC CASSWRAGVMNEQFF
TRBJ1-1 TRBV7-9 NA NA TGTGCCACCGAAGGGACTGAAGCTTTCTTT CATEGTEAFF
TRBJ2-3 TRBV25-1 NA TRBD2 TGTGCCAGCAGTGAGCCTAGCGGTTACACAGATACGCAGTATTTT CASSEPSGYTDTQYF
TRBJ2-3 TRBV27 NA NA TGTGCCAGCAGTCCTCAGGAGGGGGGCGGGGCAGATACGCAGTATTTT CASSPQEGGGADTQYF
TRBJ2-7 TRBV30 NA TRBD2 TGTGCCTGGAGTTTTCCCTCGGGGGCTAGCGGGAGCGGGGTGCAGTACTTC CAWSFPSGASGSGVQYF
TRBJ1-2 TRBV13 once NA TGTGCCAGCAGCCCTGATGGAGGGGGCTACACCTTC CASSPDGGGYTF
TRBJ1-1 TRBV5-6 NA NA TGTGCCAGCAGGCCCGGTGGGGGGTACACTGAAGCTTTCTTT CASRPGGGYTEAFF
TRBJ1-5 TRBV5-4 once NA TGTGCCAGCAGCTTGGGTATCAATCAGCCCCAGCATTTT CASSLGINQPQHF
TRBJ2-2 TRBV10-3 NA TRBD1 TGTGCCATCAGGAACGACAGGGGGGCCGGGGAGCTGTTTTTT CAIRNDRGAGELFF
TRBJ2-1 TRBV5-4 NA TRBD2 TGTGCCAGCAGCTCCGGGACTAGCGGTACCTACAATGAGCAGTTCTTC CASSSGTSGTYNEQFF
TRBJ2-1 TRBV5-1 NA NA TGCGCCAGCAGCTTTCAGGCTGAGGGGCAGTTCTTC CASSFQAEGQFF
TRBJ2-2 TRBV4-3 NA TRBD2 TGCGCCAGCAGCCAAGACAGAGGGACTAGCCTCGCCGGGGAGCTGTTTTTT CASSQDRGTSLAGELFF
TRBJ2-3 TRBV7-9 once NA TGTGCCAGCAGCTTAGGGAGAGATACGCAGTATTTT CASSLGRDTQYF
TRBJ1-4 TRBV7-9 NA TRBD1 TGTGCCAGCAGCTTTTCCCTGGGGGGGACAGATGAAAAACTGTTTTTT CASSFSLGGTDEKLFF
TRBJ1-1 TRBV27 once TRBD1 TGTGCCAGCAGGCCTACAGGGGGAAACACTGAAGCTTTCTTT CASRPTGGNTEAFF
TRBJ2-1 TRBV6-1 NA NA TGTGCCAGCAGTGGACTTCTTGGCGGGACACCGCTAGATGAGCAGTTCTTC CASSGLLGGTPLDEQFF
TRBJ1-1 TRBV7-9 NA TRBD1 TGTGCCAGCAGTCTCGGGACAGAAAACACTGAAGCTTTCTTT CASSLGTENTEAFF
TRBJ1-1 TRBV15 once NA TGTGCCACCAGCAGAGTCTTCTTATTGAACACTGAAGCTTTCTTT CATSRVFLLNTEAFF
TRBJ2-7 TRBV9 NA NA TGTGCCAGCAGCCTCGGACCCACCTACGAGCAGTACTTC CASSLGPTYEQYF
TRBJ1-1 TRBV27 NA TRBD1 TGTGCCAGCAGTCCTCAACCAGACAGGGTTGGCACTGAAGCTTTCTTT CASSPQPDRVGTEAFF
TRBJ1-1 TRBV5-6 NA NA TGTGCCAGCAGCCTCACCCTGTGGGGGGACACTGAAGCTTTCTTT CASSLTLWGDTEAFF
TRBJ2-3 TRBV5-1 NA NA TGCGCCAGCTTCGGAACAGGGAGAGGCACAGATACGCAGTATTTT CASFGTGRGTDTQYF
TRBJ2-3 TRBV30 NA NA TGTGCCGGGATGTGGAATGAGTTCTCACTAGATACGCAGTATTTT CAGMWNEFSLDTQYF